These T cell receptor beta chains were read from a single sample in a study of control samples from healthy donors and cancer patients. Produced via immunoSEQ multiplex PCR; TCRdb's table is partial and in-frame only. The table includes 65,000 to 90,000 clones, around 87% detected once. Sequencing was carried out using blood. The receptors were sampled from a man aged 45 to 65 in good health. CDR3s include the opening cysteine and the closing phenylalanine or tryptophan. D genes are given only for firm matches. Clone sizes are given selectively: once, few, many, or a class where the clone is expanded.

clone size: NA
J gene: TRBJ2-3
D gene: NA
V gene: TRBV29-1
CDR3 DNA: TGCAGCGTTGAAGGTGACTCTAAAAGTGGGGATACGCAGTATTTT
CDR3 protein: CSVEGDSKSGDTQYF

clone size: once
J gene: TRBJ2-7
D gene: NA
V gene: TRBV27
CDR3 DNA: TGTGCCAGCAGCAATACACCCGACACTTACTACGAGCAGTACTTC
CDR3 protein: CASSNTPDTYYEQYF

clone size: NA
J gene: TRBJ1-2
D gene: TRBD1
V gene: TRBV5-5
CDR3 DNA: TGTGCCAGCAGCCGGGACAGGGATAGCTATGGCTACACCTTC
CDR3 protein: CASSRDRDSYGYTF

clone size: NA
J gene: TRBJ2-1
D gene: NA
V gene: TRBV10-3
CDR3 DNA: TGTGCCATCAGTCGCGATGGGGGTAGCTCCTACAATGAGCAGTTCTTC
CDR3 protein: CAISRDGGSSYNEQFF

clone size: once
J gene: TRBJ1-4
D gene: NA
V gene: TRBV29-1
CDR3 DNA: TGCAGCGTTGCAGGGGTCCTTAATGAAAAACTGTTTTTT
CDR3 protein: CSVAGVLNEKLFF

clone size: NA
J gene: TRBJ2-5
D gene: TRBD2
V gene: TRBV2
CDR3 DNA: TGTGCCAGCAAATCCGGGACTAGTGAAGAGACCCAGTACTTC
CDR3 protein: CASKSGTSEETQYF

clone size: few
J gene: TRBJ1-2
D gene: NA
V gene: TRBV6-6
CDR3 DNA: TGTGCCAGCAGTTACCCAGGGAATGGCTACACCTTC
CDR3 protein: CASSYPGNGYTF

clone size: NA
J gene: TRBJ1-6
D gene: NA
V gene: TRBV7-9
CDR3 DNA: TGTGCCAGCAGCCTCCAAGTGGATGGCTCACCCCTCCACTTT
CDR3 protein: CASSLQVDGSPLHF

clone size: NA
J gene: TRBJ1-3
D gene: NA
V gene: TRBV9
CDR3 DNA: TGTGCCAGCAGCGTAGTAGGTTCTTTAAGTGGAAACACCATATATTTT
CDR3 protein: CASSVVGSLSGNTIYF

clone size: NA
J gene: TRBJ1-3
D gene: NA
V gene: TRBV29-1
CDR3 DNA: TGCAGCGTTGGGGAACACTCTGGAAACACCATATATTTT
CDR3 protein: CSVGEHSGNTIYF

clone size: NA
J gene: TRBJ1-1
D gene: NA
V gene: TRBV9
CDR3 DNA: TGTGCCAGCAGCGCCGCCGTGGGTGAAGCTTTCTTT
CDR3 protein: CASSAAVGEAFF

clone size: NA
J gene: TRBJ2-1
D gene: TRBD2
V gene: TRBV4-3
CDR3 DNA: TGCGCCAGCAGCCTTGAACTAGCGGGGGGGTCCATCCTCTACAATGAGCAGTTCTTC
CDR3 protein: CASSLELAGGSILYNEQFF

clone size: NA
J gene: TRBJ2-5
D gene: NA
V gene: TRBV4-1
CDR3 DNA: TGCGCCAGCAGCCCGTGGGGCGTGTCGGAGACCCAGTACTTC
CDR3 protein: CASSPWGVSETQYF

clone size: NA
J gene: TRBJ2-1
D gene: NA
V gene: TRBV2
CDR3 DNA: TGTGCCAGCAGTGAAGCCCGGCAGGGAGACGACAATGAGCAGTTCTTC
CDR3 protein: CASSEARQGDDNEQFF

clone size: NA
J gene: TRBJ2-1
D gene: NA
V gene: TRBV7-2
CDR3 DNA: TGTGCCAGCAGCTCGAGACAGGCGTCCTCCTACAATGAGCAGTTCTTC
CDR3 protein: CASSSRQASSYNEQFF

clone size: once
J gene: TRBJ1-2
D gene: NA
V gene: TRBV7-9
CDR3 DNA: TGTGCCAGCAGCTTTCGGGTGAGGCTATTTAACTATGGCTACACCTTC
CDR3 protein: CASSFRVRLFNYGYTF

clone size: NA
J gene: TRBJ2-1
D gene: NA
V gene: TRBV29-1
CDR3 DNA: TGCAGCGTTGGGGCAGCTTCCTACAATGAGCAGTTCTTC
CDR3 protein: CSVGAASYNEQFF

clone size: NA
J gene: TRBJ2-1
D gene: NA
V gene: TRBV2
CDR3 DNA: TGTGCCAGCAGCGAGACTCGGTTGGGGGAGCAGTTCTTC
CDR3 protein: CASSETRLGEQFF

clone size: NA
J gene: TRBJ2-7
D gene: TRBD2
V gene: TRBV5-4
CDR3 DNA: TGTGCCAGCAGCTGGACTAGCGGGAGTTACGAGCAGTACTTC
CDR3 protein: CASSWTSGSYEQYF

clone size: NA
J gene: TRBJ2-3
D gene: NA
V gene: TRBV7-9
CDR3 DNA: TGTGCCAGCAGCTTAGGGACGGGGGCGTTGGATACGCAGTATTTT
CDR3 protein: CASSLGTGALDTQYF

clone size: NA
J gene: TRBJ1-2
D gene: NA
V gene: TRBV6-2/TRBV6-3
CDR3 DNA: TGTGCCAGCAGTTACCTGACTAACTATGGCTACACCTTC
CDR3 protein: CASSYLTNYGYTF

clone size: NA
J gene: TRBJ2-7
D gene: TRBD1
V gene: TRBV19
CDR3 DNA: TGTGCCAGTAGTTTTAACAGGGGTCCGGGTTACGAGCAGTACTTC
CDR3 protein: CASSFNRGPGYEQYF

clone size: NA
J gene: TRBJ2-5
D gene: TRBD1
V gene: TRBV2
CDR3 DNA: TGTGCCAGTTCCCGGGACAGGGAGACCCAGTACTTC
CDR3 protein: CASSRDRETQYF

clone size: NA
J gene: TRBJ1-2
D gene: NA
V gene: TRBV7-2
CDR3 DNA: TGTGCCAGCAGCTTAGTGGGAGGGTCTACCTATGGCTACACCTTC
CDR3 protein: CASSLVGGSTYGYTF

clone size: once
J gene: TRBJ1-1
D gene: TRBD1
V gene: TRBV12-3/TRBV12-4
CDR3 DNA: TGTGCCAGCAGTTTGGACAGGGGATCTGAAGCTTTCTTT
CDR3 protein: CASSLDRGSEAFF

clone size: NA
J gene: TRBJ2-1
D gene: NA
V gene: TRBV29-1
CDR3 DNA: TGCAGCGCCCCGGCGACCTACCCCTACAATGAGCAGTTCTTC
CDR3 protein: CSAPATYPYNEQFF

clone size: NA
J gene: TRBJ1-5
D gene: NA
V gene: TRBV4-2
CDR3 DNA: TGTGCCAGCAGCCAAGATATAGGGGGCAATCAGCCCCAGCATTTT
CDR3 protein: CASSQDIGGNQPQHF

clone size: NA
J gene: TRBJ2-1
D gene: TRBD2
V gene: TRBV5-4
CDR3 DNA: TGTGCCAGCAGCTTGGGACTAGCGGACCTCTCCTACAATGAGCAGTTCTTC
CDR3 protein: CASSLGLADLSYNEQFF

clone size: few
J gene: TRBJ1-4
D gene: NA
V gene: TRBV28
CDR3 DNA: TGTGCCAGCAGTTTTGAGGTGGGAGGCGGCGACGAAAAACTGTTTTTT
CDR3 protein: CASSFEVGGGDEKLFF

clone size: NA
J gene: TRBJ1-5
D gene: TRBD1
V gene: TRBV9
CDR3 DNA: TGTGCCAGCAGCGTCAAACGGGACAGACTTGCCAATCAGCCCCAGCATTTT
CDR3 protein: CASSVKRDRLANQPQHF

clone size: once
J gene: TRBJ1-1
D gene: NA
V gene: TRBV2
CDR3 DNA: TGTGCCAGCAGTGAGTTTAAGTTCAACACTGAAGCTTTCTTT
CDR3 protein: CASSEFKFNTEAFF

clone size: NA
J gene: TRBJ2-1
D gene: TRBD1
V gene: TRBV19
CDR3 DNA: TGTGCCAGTAGTAGGACAGGGGACGGTGAGCAGTTCTTC
CDR3 protein: CASSRTGDGEQFF

clone size: NA
J gene: TRBJ2-5
D gene: TRBD2
V gene: TRBV9
CDR3 DNA: TGTGCCAGCAGCGAAACTAGCGGATTAGAGACCCAGTACTTC
CDR3 protein: CASSETSGLETQYF

clone size: NA
J gene: TRBJ1-2
D gene: NA
V gene: TRBV29-1
CDR3 DNA: TGCAGCGTCGAGACGGAAAGCTATGGCTACACCTTC
CDR3 protein: CSVETESYGYTF

clone size: NA
J gene: TRBJ1-1
D gene: NA
V gene: TRBV28
CDR3 DNA: TGTGCCAGCAGTCCACAGGGTTACACTGAAGCTTTCTTT
CDR3 protein: CASSPQGYTEAFF

clone size: NA
J gene: TRBJ1-6
D gene: TRBD1
V gene: TRBV20-1
CDR3 DNA: TGCAGTGCTAGTCCCACAGGGGGCGATAATTCACCCCTCCACTTT
CDR3 protein: CSASPTGGDNSPLHF

clone size: NA
J gene: TRBJ1-1
D gene: NA
V gene: TRBV5-1
CDR3 DNA: TGCGCCAGCAGCTTGGGACACCCGAACACTGAAGCTTTCTTT
CDR3 protein: CASSLGHPNTEAFF

clone size: NA
J gene: TRBJ2-7
D gene: NA
V gene: TRBV13
CDR3 DNA: TGTGCCAGCAGCACGGGACGGAGTAAGCAGTACTTC
CDR3 protein: CASSTGRSKQYF

clone size: NA
J gene: TRBJ1-1
D gene: NA
V gene: TRBV18
CDR3 DNA: TGTGCCAGCTCACCACTAAAGACTTCTGAAGCTTTCTTT
CDR3 protein: CASSPLKTSEAFF

clone size: NA
J gene: TRBJ2-7
D gene: TRBD1
V gene: TRBV30
CDR3 DNA: TGTGCCTTGACAGGGCCAGGCTACGAGCAGTACTTC
CDR3 protein: CALTGPGYEQYF

clone size: NA
J gene: TRBJ2-7
D gene: NA
V gene: TRBV5-4
CDR3 DNA: TGTGCCAGCAGCTTGGCGGGCTTGGAGGACTTC
CDR3 protein: CASSLAGLEDF

clone size: few
J gene: TRBJ2-7
D gene: TRBD1
V gene: TRBV7-9
CDR3 DNA: TGTGCCAGCAAGCCCCACGGCGGACAGGGTTCTATCTACGAGCAGTACTTC
CDR3 protein: CASKPHGGQGSIYEQYF

clone size: NA
J gene: TRBJ2-2
D gene: NA
V gene: TRBV4-3
CDR3 DNA: TGCGCCAGCAGCCAAGAGAGAGTGGACGGCACCGGGGAGCTGTTTTTT
CDR3 protein: CASSQERVDGTGELFF

clone size: NA
J gene: TRBJ2-5
D gene: TRBD2
V gene: TRBV9
CDR3 DNA: TGTGCCAGCAGCCCCGGGACTACCCTAGCGGAGACCCAGTACTTC
CDR3 protein: CASSPGTTLAETQYF

clone size: NA
J gene: TRBJ2-2
D gene: TRBD1
V gene: TRBV7-8
CDR3 DNA: TGTGCCAGCAGCCCCGGGACAGAGATCCCGAACACCGGGGAGCTGTTTTTT
CDR3 protein: CASSPGTEIPNTGELFF

clone size: NA
J gene: TRBJ1-5
D gene: NA
V gene: TRBV7-2
CDR3 DNA: TGTGCCAGCAGCTTACGGGGGGGCCCCAATCAGCCCCAGCATTTT
CDR3 protein: CASSLRGGPNQPQHF

clone size: NA
J gene: TRBJ1-1
D gene: NA
V gene: TRBV25-1
CDR3 DNA: TGTGCCACCCAATTGGCCGGGCGGGGGTTTTCGGAAGCTTTCTTT
CDR3 protein: CATQLAGRGFSEAFF

clone size: NA
J gene: TRBJ2-5
D gene: NA
V gene: TRBV6-5
CDR3 DNA: TGTGCCAGCAGTTACATTGCCGGAGAGACCCAGTACTTC
CDR3 protein: CASSYIAGETQYF

clone size: NA
J gene: TRBJ2-3
D gene: NA
V gene: TRBV5-1
CDR3 DNA: TGCGCCAGCAGCTTGGGACAGCTCACAGATACGCAGTATTTT
CDR3 protein: CASSLGQLTDTQYF

clone size: once
J gene: TRBJ2-1
D gene: TRBD1
V gene: TRBV13
CDR3 DNA: TGTGCCAGCAGCCAGTTCCAGGGGGATGAGCAGTTCTTC
CDR3 protein: CASSQFQGDEQFF

clone size: NA
J gene: TRBJ2-3
D gene: NA
V gene: TRBV28
CDR3 DNA: TGTGCCAGCAGCCCGCTAAACCAAGATACGCAGTATTTT
CDR3 protein: CASSPLNQDTQYF

clone size: NA
J gene: TRBJ2-3
D gene: TRBD2
V gene: TRBV2
CDR3 DNA: TGTGCCAGCAGTATAGCGGGGGAGGCAGATACGCAGTATTTT
CDR3 protein: CASSIAGEADTQYF

clone size: NA
J gene: TRBJ1-1
D gene: NA
V gene: TRBV7-3
CDR3 DNA: TGTGCCAGCAGCACAAACCCGGGGGCTGAAGCTTTCTTT
CDR3 protein: CASSTNPGAEAFF